The 15 T cell receptor beta chains reported below all come from one sample, sequenced in a study of blood T cell repertoires in COVID-19. The assay was immunoSEQ multiplex PCR, and TCRdb's table has in-frame clones only and misses some. The sample carries fewer than 200,000 clones, 86% recorded once. The specimen was peripheral blood. These receptors originate from a man in his fifties or sixties with active or convalescent COVID-19.

This chain connects TRBV11-3 to TRBJ2-5, with TRBD1 matching 7 bases. The CDR3 spans 15 residues. Germline CDR1 is SGHNT and CDR2 is YENEEA. Trimming cost V 1 base and J 4 bases; bases outside gene matches: 6. This CDR3 reads CASSLGQGSGETQYF. The CDR3 DNA follows: TGTGCCAGCAGCTTAGGACAGGGATCGGGAGAGACCCAGTACTTC.

The rearrangement links TRBV28 to TRBJ1-6, with 9 bases identical to TRBD1. The germline V gene has CDR1 MDHEN and CDR2 SYDVKM. The CDR3 contains 17 residues. V lost 4 bases to trimming and J lost 6 bases; unmatched junction nucleotides: 10. The CDR3 DNA is TGTGCCAGCAGTTCCAGGACAGGGGAAGACTTTAATTCACCCCTCCACTTT. Protein sequence: CASSSRTGEDFNSPLHF.

The V and J genes are TRBV19 and TRBJ1-1, with TRBD1 matching 9 bases. J lost 4 bases, V lost 10 bases, and 13 bases had no gene match. The CDR3 totals 15 residues. Looked up from germline, CDR1 is LNHDA and CDR2 is SQIVND (reference sequence). CDR3 protein: CATRTGTGTSTEAFF. The CDR3 nucleotides are TGTGCCACTCGGACCGGGACAGGGACTAGCACTGAAGCTTTCTTT.

The chain links TRBV4-2 to TRBJ1-3; possible D gene TRBD1, 5 bases. V lost 4 bases and J 6 bases, leaving 16 bases between the germline ends. Germline values: CDR1 LGHNA, CDR2 YNFKEQ. The CDR3 has 15 residues. Written as DNA, the CDR3 is TGTGCCAGCAGCCTATCGGTGGGGCACGAAAACACCATATATTTT. Amino acids: CASSLSVGHENTIYF.

This clone was observed a few times. This chain connects TRBV5-1 to TRBJ2-7; tentative D call: TRBD2 (6 bases). This CDR3 has 13 amino acids. Trimming left V 1 base short and J 6 bases short, with 11 bases between. Germline V gene data show CDR1 as SGHRS and CDR2 as YFSETQ. CDR3 protein: CASSLTTRTEQYF. The CDR3 DNA follows: TGCGCCAGCAGCTTGACGACTAGAACCGAGCAGTACTTC.

Note on this clone: The junction differs from germline at one of its ends, possibly a read error. The chain recombines TRBV30 with TRBJ1-2; no reliable D call. The CDR3 has 12 residues. Germline CDR1 GTSNPN, CDR2 SVGIG (reference sequence). CDR3: CASNREETVFIF. The CDR3 DNA reads as TGTGCCTCAAACCGAGAGGAAACCGTCTTTATCTTC.

The J gene is TRBJ2-7, the V gene TRBV4-1, with 9 nucleotides matching TRBD1. The CDR3 runs 15 residues. Losses at the gene ends were 3 bases for V and 3 bases for J; bases not matched to a gene: 6. Germline V gene lookup returns CDR1 MGHRA and CDR2 YSYEKL. CDR3 amino acids: CASSQGQGPGYEQYF. Written as DNA, the CDR3 is TGCGCCAGCAGCCAGGGACAGGGCCCCGGCTACGAGCAGTACTTC.

The chain employs TRBV4-2 and TRBJ1-4; TRBD1 aligns across 7 bases. CDR1 is LGHNA, CDR2 YNFKEQ, per germline. With V trimmed by 0 bases and J by 4 bases, 11 bases remained unmatched. The CDR3 runs 18 residues. For the CDR3, the DNA is TGTGCCAGCAGCCAAGAACCTGTGGGACAGAGCATTAATGAAAAACTGTTTTTT. This translates into CASSQEPVGQSINEKLFF.

The chain links TRBV9 to TRBJ2-7; 7 bases agree with TRBD1. CDR3 length: 14 amino acids. V lost 3 bases to trimming and J lost 1 base; unmatched junction nucleotides: 4. Germline CDR1 and CDR2: SGDLS and YYNGEE. The chain's CDR3 is CASSATGSSYEQYF. The CDR3 region has the DNA TGTGCCAGCAGCGCGACAGGGAGTTCCTACGAGCAGTACTTC.

This chain connects TRBV19 to TRBJ2-7; TRBD1 aligns across 7 bases. This CDR3 contains 14 residues. Trimming cost V 5 bases and J 5 bases; bases outside gene matches: 9. Germline V gene data show CDR1 as LNHDA and CDR2 as SQIVND (reference sequence). CDR3: CASSPRQGTNEQYF. CDR3 in DNA: TGTGCCAGTAGTCCCCGACAGGGTACCAACGAGCAGTACTTC.

This clone has just a few counts. The chain is built from TRBV18 and TRBJ1-3; no clear D gene. V lost 3 bases and J lost 2, with 11 bases in between. The CDR3 length is 15 residues. Per the germline V gene, CDR1 is KGHSH and CDR2 is LQKENI. CDR3: CASSPAGSTGNTIYF. CDR3 sequence (DNA): TGTGCCAGCTCACCCGCGGGTAGCACTGGAAACACCATATATTTT.

The chain joins TRBV7-3 to TRBJ2-3; D is unclear. Germline CDR1 reads SGHTA; CDR2 reads FQGTGA. V was trimmed by 5 bases and J by 0 bases, leaving 3 bases between them. The CDR3 has 12 residues. The CDR3 DNA is TGTGCCAGCAGCCGTAGCACAGATACGCAGTATTTT. It yields the protein CASSRSTDTQYF. Together with reference TRBV7-3 and TRBJ2-3, the CDR3 gives the full variable domain: GAGVSQTPSNKVTEKGKYVELRCDPISGHTALYWYRQSLGQGPEFLIYFQGTGAADDSGLPNDRFFAVRPEGSVSTLKIQRTERGDSAVYLCASSRSTDTQYFGPGTRLTVL.

The chain combines TRBV7-7 with TRBJ2-1; tentative D call: TRBD2 (6 bases). The CDR3 is 15 residues long. The ends were cut back, 1 base at V and 8 bases at J, with 15 bases in the middle. From germline, CDR1 is SSHAT and CDR2 FNYEAQ (reference sequence). DNA of the CDR3: TGTGCCAGCAGCTTAGGACTAGGAGTGGGGGATGAGCAGTTCTTC. Amino acid sequence: CASSLGLGVGDEQFF.

The J gene is TRBJ1-1, the V gene TRBV9; D gene ambiguous. The V end lost 3 bases, the J end lost 1 base, and 7 bases lay between the germline ends. The CDR3 runs 13 residues. The V gene's germline CDR1 is SGDLS and CDR2 YYNGEE. The CDR3 sequence: CASSGLRNTEAFF. The CDR3 DNA reads as TGTGCCAGCAGCGGTTTGAGGAACACTGAAGCTTTCTTT. Using reference TRBV9 and TRBJ1-1 for the parts outside the CDR3, the full variable domain is DSGVTQTPKHLITATGQRVTLRCSPRSGDLSVYWYQQSLDQGLQFLIQYYNGEERAKGNILERFSAQQFPDLHSELNLSSLELGDSALYFCASSGLRNTEAFFGQGTRLTVV.

This chain's CDR3 is CASSFTGQGNTIYF. The CDR3 DNA reads TGTGCCAGTAGCTTCACAGGGCAAGGAAACACCATATATTTT. This rearrangement joins TRBV19 to TRBJ1-3, with D maybe TRBD1 (6 bases). CDR3 length equals 14 residues. V was trimmed by 6 bases and J by 4 bases, leaving 13 bases between them. Germline CDR1 is LNHDA and CDR2 is SQIVND (reference sequence).